The clone carrying this TCR beta chain was recorded only once. The record originates from a study of blood T cell repertoires in COVID-19. About the study: Sources were T cells, B-cell-depleted T cells, or PBMCs; the material itself was cDNA or gDNA.

The CDR3 sequence is 13 residues long. Germline lookup yields CDR1 MNHEY and CDR2 SVGAGI. Trimming took off 6 bases at V and 6 bases at J, with 14 bases between the two ends. The data were produced by immunoSEQ multiplex PCR, yet TCRdb's version contains in-frame clones alone and is incomplete. Among about 190,000 clones listed, roughly 80% were seen once. The gene calls are TRBV6-5 and TRBJ1-1; possibly TRBD1 for D (5 bases). The source of this sequence is a woman younger than 45 who had recovered from COVID-19. Sequences were obtained from PBMCs or T cells enriched from blood (not recorded which). The CDR3: CASRPSGVPEAFF. CDR3 in DNA: TGTGCCAGCAGGCCTTCGGGGGTCCCTGAAGCTTTCTTT.